These 12 T cell receptor beta chains share one sample of origin, sequenced in a study of identical twins. One entry per CDR3 protein results from TCRdb running MiXCR on the 5' RACE reads. The sample lists 750,000 to 950,000 distinct CDR3 sequences, around 12% seen once, with around 1.5% in the top ten. These records were also assigned to another study, of yellow fever vaccine responses in identical twins.

The sample was PBMCs. The receptor set was obtained from a young woman in good health.

This clonotype was detected a few times. The V call is TRBV12-3 or TRBV12-4, the J call TRBJ2-5; D gene uncertain. The germline V and J ends were trimmed by 3 bases and 4 bases, with 9 bases remaining between them. The CDR3 totals 13 residues. This CDR3 reads CASSLFVGETQYF. In DNA, the CDR3 is TGTGCCAGCAGTTTGTTCGTTGGAGAGACCCAGTACTTC.

This clonotype has just a few counts. The chain couples TRBV5-1 to TRBJ2-5; a possible D gene is TRBD1 (6 bases). This CDR3 comprises 14 residues. The V gene lost 4 bases and the J gene lost 5 bases, with 15 bases spanning the gap. CDR1 and CDR2 (germline): SGHRS, YFSETQ. CDR3 DNA sequence: TGCGCCAGCAGCCCAAACCGACAGGCGGAGACCCAGTACTTC. Translating it yields CASSPNRQAETQYF.

Many counts were recorded for this clonotype. The J gene is TRBJ2-3, the V gene TRBV7-9; no clear D. V was pared by 0 bases and J by 5 bases, with 9 bases between. Germline V gene data show CDR1 as SEHNR and CDR2 as FQNEAQ (reference sequence). CDR3 length equals 14 residues. DNA for the CDR3: TGTGCCAGCAGCTTAGCGTCGGCAGGAGATACGCAGTATTTT. This sequence encodes CASSLASAGDTQYF.

The chain uses TRBV9 and TRBJ2-7, with no clear D. CDR3 length equals 15 residues. Between the trimmed V and J ends, which lost 3 bases and 2 bases, there was a span of 15 bases. Germline V gives CDR1 SGDLS, CDR2 YYNGEE. The CDR3 coding sequence is TGTGCCAGCAGCGCCGGGCCGGCCACTGCCTACGAGCAGTACTTC. It codes for CASSAGPATAYEQYF.

This clonotype was detected many times. This chain joins TRBV6-1 and TRBJ2-2; 8 bases agree with TRBD1. Unmatched junction bases numbered 4, after V lost 6 bases and J lost 1 base. In germline, CDR1 is MNHNS, CDR2 SASEGT. The CDR3 loop spans 15 amino acids. The CDR3 DNA reads as TGTGCCAGCAGGGCCGGGACAGGGAACACCGGGGAGCTGTTTTTT. This translates into CASRAGTGNTGELFF.

This clonotype was recorded a few times. The chain couples TRBV9 to TRBJ2-7; D is uncertain. CDR1 and CDR2 (germline): SGDLS, YYNGEE. This CDR3 has 14 amino acids. V dropped 0 bases and J dropped 4 bases, with 11 bases sitting between them. The CDR3 coding sequence is TGTGCCAGCAGCGTAGCTGATTTCGCTTACGAGCAGTACTTC. It codes for CASSVADFAYEQYF.

This clonotype was counted between two and nine times. The chain is built from TRBV2 and TRBJ2-7, with D possibly TRBD1 on 6 matching bases. The V end lost 2 bases, the J end lost 4 bases, and 9 bases lay between the germline ends. There are 13 residues in the CDR3. Germline V gene sequence: CDR1 SNHLY, CDR2 FYNNEI. CDR3 residues: CASSESRGYEQYF. CDR3 nucleotide sequence: TGTGCCAGCAGTGAATCAAGGGGGTACGAGCAGTACTTC.

The chain has TRBV5-1 and TRBJ2-7; 9 bases line up with TRBD1. Germline trimming cut 7 bases from V and 7 bases from J; bases unmatched to any gene: 15. The CDR3 is 15 residues long. The germline V gene has CDR1 SGHRS and CDR2 YFSETQ. The CDR3: CASRSGTGIVWEQYF. CDR3 bases: TGCGCCAGCCGCTCCGGGACAGGGATTGTTTGGGAGCAGTACTTC. Full variable domain (rest looked up from reference TRBV5-1 and TRBJ2-7): KAGVTQTPRYLIKTRGQQVTLSCSPISGHRSVSWYQQTPGQGLQFLFEYFSETQRNKGNFPGRFSGRQFSNSRSEMNVSTLELGDSALYLCASRSGTGIVWEQYFGPGTRLTVT.

There are a few counts of this clonotype. This chain links TRBV6-5 with TRBJ2-3, with D unclear. V shed 2 bases and J shed 1 base, with 10 bases lying between them. The germline gives CDR1 MNHEY, CDR2 SVGAGI. The CDR3 length is 15 residues. As DNA, the CDR3 is TGTGCCAGCAGTTACGTCCTCCCCGGCACAGATACGCAGTATTTT. Its protein is CASSYVLPGTDTQYF.

The gene calls are TRBV12-3 or TRBV12-4 and TRBJ2-2; either TRBD1 or TRBD2 may fit D (5 bases each). V lost 7 bases and J lost 1, with 13 bases in between. CDR3 length: 15 amino acids. The CDR3 spells CASTSGTQNTGELFF. The CDR3 DNA is TGTGCCAGCACTTCCGGGACCCAGAACACCGGGGAGCTGTTTTTT.

This clonotype was seen more than once but under ten times. The chain recombines TRBV3-1 with TRBJ2-1; D is unresolved. This CDR3 has 15 residues. Germline assignment: CDR1 LGHDT and CDR2 YNNKEL (reference sequence). V dropped 0 bases and J dropped 6 bases, with 12 bases sitting between them. The CDR3 loop reads CASSQDPLSPNEQFF. The CDR3 coding sequence is TGTGCCAGCAGCCAAGACCCCTTGAGTCCCAATGAGCAGTTCTTC.

This clonotype was detected ten times or more. The chain is built from TRBV12-3 or TRBV12-4 and TRBJ2-7, with unresolved D. The CDR3 contains 11 residues. V lost 5 bases, J lost 6 bases, and 8 bases lay in between. CDR3 sequence: CASSLRREQYF. CDR3 bases: TGTGCCAGCAGTCTAAGACGCGAGCAGTACTTC.